What follows are 28 T cell receptor beta chains derived from one specimen sequenced in a study of blood T cell repertoires in COVID-19. Generated by immunoSEQ multiplex PCR, the TCRdb table keeps only in-frame clones and is missing some. Of 300,000 to 350,000 clones in the sample, around 90% were seen once. Sequenced material: peripheral blood. Source of these receptors: a woman in her 40s with COVID-19, enrolled during active disease.

This chain connects TRBV9 to TRBJ1-4; maybe TRBD1 (5 bases). V lost 0 bases, J lost 8 bases, and 11 bases lay in between. CDR3 length equals 14 residues. Germline assignment: CDR1 SGDLS and CDR2 YYNGEE. The CDR3 spells CASSVGGLGEKLFF. The CDR3 DNA follows: TGTGCCAGCAGCGTAGGGGGCTTAGGGGAAAAACTGTTTTTT.

This chain joins TRBV28 and TRBJ1-6; the D is unclear. V lost 3 bases and J 6 bases, leaving 15 bases between the germline ends. The CDR3 covers 16 residues. Germline V gene sequence: CDR1 MDHEN, CDR2 SYDVKM. The CDR3 nucleotides are TGTGCCAGCAGTTTTTTGGGTTCTCCGGGTAATTCACCCCTCCACTTT. The encoded protein is CASSFLGSPGNSPLHF.

The rearrangement joins TRBV18 to TRBJ2-5, with 8 nucleotides matching TRBD1. The length of the CDR3 is 15 residues. V shed 1 base and J 5 bases; nucleotides not matched to a gene: 6. Germline V gives CDR1 KGHSH, CDR2 LQKENI. In DNA, the CDR3 is TGTGCCAGCTCACCACAGTCAGGGGGCAGCGAGACCCAGTACTTC. Translation: CASSPQSGGSETQYF.

The rearrangement joins TRBV19 to TRBJ1-4; 8 bases match TRBD1. The V gene end was trimmed by 5 bases and the J gene end by 3 bases; junction bases not matched to a gene: 8. CDR3 size: 16 residues. Germline V lookup: CDR1 LNHDA, CDR2 SQIVND (reference sequence). The CDR3 sequence is CASSSARGLANEKLFF. CDR3 nucleotides: TGTGCCAGTAGTTCCGCCAGGGGGCTTGCTAATGAAAAACTGTTTTTT.

The chain has TRBV4-3 and TRBJ1-1, with TRBD1 as a possible D gene (5 bases). V lost 1 base and J lost 4, with 13 bases in between. CDR3 size: 15 residues. Germline V gene sequence: CDR1 LGHNA, CDR2 YSLEER. The CDR3 DNA is TGCGCCAGCAGCCAAGGCTTCAGGGTGGGCACTGAAGCTTTCTTT. This gives the protein CASSQGFRVGTEAFF.

This clone was counted a single time. This rearrangement joins TRBV3-1 (or the pseudogene TRBV3-2) to TRBJ2-7; no definite D call. The CDR3 spans 14 residues. V was cut by 0 bases and J by 4 bases, with 10 bases left in between. Germline lookup yields CDR1 LGHDT and CDR2 YNNKEL (reference sequence). The CDR3 nucleotides are TGTGCCAGCAGCCAAGATCATGGAGTTTACGAGCAGTACTTC. This gives the protein CASSQDHGVYEQYF.

The rearrangement links TRBV4-1 to TRBJ1-1; D gene ambiguous. The CDR3 runs 14 residues. Trimming stripped 1 base from V and 4 bases from J, with 10 bases between. Looked up from germline, CDR1 is MGHRA and CDR2 is YSYEKL. CDR3 in amino acids: CASSQGGVRTEAFF. The CDR3 DNA is TGCGCCAGCAGCCAAGGCGGGGTACGCACTGAAGCTTTCTTT.

V and J are TRBV7-3 and TRBJ2-1, with 13 bases identical to TRBD2. V dropped 3 bases and J dropped 5; count of bases not matched to a gene: 1. The germline V gene has CDR1 SGHTA and CDR2 FQGTGA. This CDR3 is 15 amino acids long. CDR3 DNA sequence: TGTGCCAGCAGCTTGGGACTAGCGGGGAACAATGAGCAGTTCTTC. Amino acids: CASSLGLAGNNEQFF.

The chain combines TRBV4-2 with TRBJ2-7; 11 positions match TRBD1. This CDR3 region has 16 residues. V dropped 0 bases and J dropped 3; count of bases not matched to a gene: 4. Germline CDR1 is LGHNA and CDR2 is YNFKEQ. CDR3 sequence: CASSQEWGQGVYEQYF. The CDR3 nucleotides are TGTGCCAGCAGCCAAGAGTGGGGACAGGGGGTCTACGAGCAGTACTTC.

The V call is TRBV6-5, the J call TRBJ2-2; D not certain. V was cut by 6 bases and J by 0 bases, with 8 bases left in between. CDR3 length: 14 amino acids. CDR1 and CDR2 (germline): MNHEY, SVGAGI. The CDR3 sequence: CASSQFANTGELFF. The CDR3 bases are TGTGCCAGCAGCCAGTTCGCGAACACCGGGGAGCTGTTTTTT.

This clone was observed a handful of times. The rearrangement uses TRBV6-6 and TRBJ2-7; weak D call: TRBD2 (5 bases). Germline V gives CDR1 MNHNY, CDR2 SVGAGI (reference sequence). The V gene lost 2 bases and the J gene lost 4 bases, with 6 bases spanning the gap. This CDR3 comprises 12 residues. The CDR3 bases are TGTGCCAGCAGTTACGAGGGTTACGAGCAGTACTTC. This sequence encodes CASSYEGYEQYF.

As regards this clone: Other nucleotide sequences from this sample produce the same CDR3. The chain joins TRBV9 to TRBJ1-1; a possible D gene is TRBD1 (5 bases). V shed 0 bases and J shed 5 bases, with 11 bases lying between them. This CDR3 is built from 14 residues. Germline V gene lookup returns CDR1 SGDLS and CDR2 YYNGEE. The CDR3 loop reads CASSVATGGTEAFF. CDR3 bases: TGTGCCAGCAGCGTAGCAACAGGAGGGACTGAAGCTTTCTTT.

The chain combines TRBV5-1 with TRBJ2-5, with 13 bases fitting TRBD2. The germline V gene encodes CDR1 SGHRS and CDR2 YFSETQ. The CDR3 spans 15 residues. The trim removed 4 bases at V and 2 bases at J, leaving 2 bases unmatched. The CDR3 DNA is TGCGCCAGCAGCGAGGGACTAGCGGGGCAAGAGACCCAGTACTTC. Translated, it gives CASSEGLAGQETQYF.

V usage is TRBV28 and J usage is TRBJ1-6; D remains ambiguous. Per the germline V gene, CDR1 is MDHEN and CDR2 is SYDVKM. The V end lost 3 bases, the J end lost 9 bases, and 18 bases lay between the germline ends. This CDR3 contains 16 residues. CDR3 sequence (DNA): TGTGCCAGCAGTTTTTCTAATAGCCCGTGGAGTTCACCCCTCCACTTT. Its translation is CASSFSNSPWSSPLHF.

This clone was observed a few times. V usage is TRBV10-3 and J usage is TRBJ1-1, with D maybe TRBD1 (5 bases). Germline V gene lookup returns CDR1 ENHRY and CDR2 SYGVKD. The CDR3 totals 14 residues. Deletions cut 2 bases from V and 1 base from J, with 8 bases between. CDR3 DNA sequence: TGTGCCATCAGTGAGCCAGGGCCGAACACTGAAGCTTTCTTT. Encoded protein: CAISEPGPNTEAFF.

The chain uses TRBV7-2 and TRBJ2-1, with TRBD1 matching 10 bases. This CDR3 contains 18 residues. V was pared by 1 base and J by 12 bases, with 18 bases of the junction left unmatched. Germline lookup yields CDR1 SGHTA and CDR2 FQGNSA. The CDR3 loop reads CASSLVSSPGQGPKRQFF. The DNA for the CDR3 is TGTGCCAGCAGCTTAGTTAGCTCTCCGGGACAGGGGCCCAAGCGGCAGTTCTTC.

The chain recombines TRBV2 with TRBJ2-5, with TRBD1 as a possible D gene (5 bases). V was trimmed by 7 bases and J by 2 bases, leaving 14 bases between them. Germline CDR1 is SNHLY and CDR2 is FYNNEI. CDR3 size: 14 residues. CDR3 loop: CASTPDRNQETQYF. The CDR3 DNA reads as TGTGCCAGCACCCCCGACAGAAATCAAGAGACCCAGTACTTC.

This chain uses TRBV29-1 with TRBJ1-1; 9 nucleotides line up with TRBD1. CDR1 and CDR2 from the germline V gene are SQVTM and ANQGSEA. The J segment lost 0 bases and the V segment lost 6 bases, leaving 17 bases of the junction unmatched. The CDR3 covers 18 residues. CDR3 amino acids: CSVGGTGNLPALNTEAFF. DNA for the CDR3: TGCAGCGTGGGGGGGACAGGGAATCTCCCAGCACTGAACACTGAAGCTTTCTTT.

V usage is TRBV4-1 and J usage is TRBJ1-1; 8 bases line up with TRBD1. The V gene end was trimmed by 4 bases and the J gene end by 5 bases; junction bases not matched to a gene: 6. Germline lookup yields CDR1 MGHRA and CDR2 YSYEKL. CDR3 size: 14 residues. CDR3 nucleotide sequence: TGCGCCAGCAGCCCCCCCACAGGGGGGACTGAAGCTTTCTTT. Protein sequence: CASSPPTGGTEAFF.

This clone appeared once. The V gene is TRBV5-1, the J gene TRBJ1-2; tentative D call: TRBD1 (5 bases). V lost 2 bases, J lost 6 bases, and 8 bases lay in between. Germline-derived CDR1 and CDR2 are SGHRS and YFSETQ. The CDR3 is 12 residues long. CDR3 bases: TGCGCCAGCAGCTTCCAGGGCCATGGCTACACCTTC. Translation: CASSFQGHGYTF.

The sample holds a few counts of this clone. The chain uses TRBV5-1 and TRBJ2-7; 7 bases agree with TRBD2. Germline V lookup: CDR1 SGHRS, CDR2 YFSETQ. CDR3 length: 14 residues. The ends lost 4 bases at V and 2 bases at J; junction bases unmatched: 6. CDR3 nucleotides: TGCGCCAGCAGCCTTAGCGGGCCAACCTACGAGCAGTACTTC. Translating gives CASSLSGPTYEQYF.

This clone has more than one count but fewer than ten. V usage is TRBV3-1 (or the pseudogene TRBV3-2) and J usage is TRBJ2-1; no reliable D call. The germline gives CDR1 LGHDT, CDR2 YNNKEL (reference sequence). V was shortened by 1 base and J by 6 bases, with 10 bases between the two germline ends. The CDR3 is 14 amino acids. The CDR3 sequence: CASSQGYRGNEQFF. The CDR3 bases are TGTGCCAGCAGCCAAGGATATCGAGGCAATGAGCAGTTCTTC.

The rearrangement joins TRBV6-4 to TRBJ1-2; weak D call: TRBD1 (6 bases). V lost 4 bases and J 1 base, leaving 22 bases between the germline ends. Looked up from germline, CDR1 is MRHNA and CDR2 is SNTAGT. The CDR3 is made up of 18 amino acids. CDR3 sequence: CASSVQPGQLNHNYGYTF. The DNA for the CDR3 is TGTGCCAGCAGTGTACAACCGGGACAACTTAACCATAACTATGGCTACACCTTC.

This chain uses TRBV5-4 with TRBJ2-7; 7 nucleotides line up with TRBD2. The CDR3 runs 15 residues. CDR1 SGHNT and CDR2 YYREEE come from the germline V gene (reference sequence). V dropped 0 bases and J dropped 2; count of bases not matched to a gene: 5. The CDR3 sequence: CASSLGGRGPYEQYF. The CDR3 DNA follows: TGTGCCAGCAGCTTGGGCGGGAGAGGTCCCTACGAGCAGTACTTC.

The chain carries TRBV11-2 and TRBJ2-3; maybe TRBD1 (5 bases). This CDR3 has 13 amino acids. Germline CDR1 and CDR2: SGHAT and FQNNGV. V lost 0 bases, J lost 13 bases, and 14 bases lay in between. In DNA form, the CDR3 reads TGTGCCAGCAGCTTAGATCTTGGCCTAGGGGAGTATTTT. It encodes CASSLDLGLGEYF. The complete variable domain, with remaining parts taken from reference TRBV11-2 and TRBJ2-3, reads EAGVAQSPRYKIIEKRQSVAFWCNPISGHATLYWYQQILGQGPKLLIQFQNNGVVDDSQLPKDRFSAERLKGVDSTLKIQPAKLEDSAVYLCASSLDLGLGEYFGPGTRLTVL.

CDR3 bases: TGTGCCAGCAGCTCGCTAGCGGGAGGGCGACCGGACAATGAGCAGTTCTTC. Amino acids: CASSSLAGGRPDNEQFF. The chain uses TRBV7-2 and TRBJ2-1, with 12 bases aligning to TRBD2. J gave up 5 bases and V 4 bases, and 9 bases lay outside the gene matches. Germline loops: CDR1 SGHTA, CDR2 FQGNSA. The CDR3 consists of 17 residues. Filled out from reference TRBV7-2 and TRBJ2-1, the complete variable domain reads GAGVSQSPSNKVTEKGKDVELRCDPISGHTALYWYRQSLGQGLEFLIYFQGNSAPDKSGLPSDRFSAERTGGSVSTLTIQRTQQEDSAVYLCASSSLAGGRPDNEQFFGPGTRLTVL.

As regards this clone: At one end the junction does not follow the germline gene, possibly because of a read error. This chain joins TRBV7-7 and TRBJ2-5; 9 bases align to TRBD1. CDR1 SSHAT and CDR2 FNYEAQ come from the germline V gene (reference sequence). This CDR3 is 16 amino acids long. CDR3 DNA: TGTGCTAGCAGCTTAGTCGGGACAGGGAGTCAAGAGACCCAGTACTTC. Translation gives CASSLVGTGSQETQYF.

The V call is TRBV2, the J call TRBJ1-6, with D possibly matching TRBD1 (6 bases). The germline V gene encodes CDR1 SNHLY and CDR2 FYNNEI. The CDR3 is 15 amino acids. With 2 bases removed from V and 7 bases from J, the gap between germline ends came to 12 bases. The CDR3 reads CASSESGDRNSPLHF. The CDR3 DNA is TGTGCCAGCAGTGAATCAGGGGATCGAAATTCACCCCTCCACTTT.